The 22 T cell receptor beta chains listed next were all sequenced from one sample in a study of identical twins. A single record per CDR3 protein comes from TCRdb applying MiXCR to the 5' RACE reads. The sample lists 200,000 to 250,000 distinct CDR3 sequences; under 10% were seen once. The sample also formed part of further work on yellow fever vaccine responses in identical twins.

The source material was memory (CD45RO+) T cells sorted from blood. Receptors originate from a woman younger than 35 in good health.

This clonotype was detected many times. This sequence joins TRBV5-1 and TRBJ1-2; 7 bases are shared with TRBD1. CDR3 length: 14 residues. The ends lost 0 bases at V and 2 bases at J; junction bases unmatched: 1. Germline CDR1 is SGHRS and CDR2 is YFSETQ. CDR3 sequence reads: CASSLDRGNYGYTF. The CDR3 DNA reads TGCGCCAGCAGCTTGGACAGGGGAAACTATGGCTACACCTTC.

The table lists this clonotype with many counts. J is TRBJ2-7 and V is TRBV12-3 or TRBV12-4; TRBD1 might be the D (6 bases). V was trimmed by 1 base and J by 0 bases, leaving 25 bases between them. The CDR3 is made up of 20 amino acids. CDR3: CASSLEPSLSGQGISYEQYF. In nucleotides, the CDR3 is TGTGCCAGCAGTTTAGAACCTTCTTTGTCGGGACAAGGGATCTCCTACGAGCAGTACTTC.

The chain uses TRBV7-9 and TRBJ2-6; TRBD1 matches at 8 bases. CDR1 is SEHNR, CDR2 FQNEAQ, per germline (reference sequence). Trimming removed 8 bases from V and 0 bases from J; junction bases left unmatched: 9. The CDR3 runs 17 residues. CDR3 sequence (DNA): TGTGCCAGCGACCCGGACAGGGCCGACTCTGGGGCCAACGTCCTGACTTTC. The encoded protein is CASDPDRADSGANVLTF.

The V and J genes are TRBV23-1 and TRBJ2-5, with 7 bases lining up with TRBD2. TRBV23-1 is an open reading frame whose function is uncertain. This CDR3 is built from 15 residues. The junction had 6 bases not matched to a gene; V was cut back by 0 bases and J by 5 bases. CDR3 sequence reads: CASSQSAGVEETQYF. Written as DNA, the CDR3 is TGCGCCAGCAGTCAATCGGCGGGAGTGGAGGAGACCCAGTACTTC.

In its sample, this clonotype was seen a few times. V and J are TRBV15 and TRBJ2-1; 9 positions match TRBD2. This CDR3 has 14 amino acids. The V gene's germline CDR1 is LNHNV and CDR2 YYDKDF (reference sequence). After removal of 1 base from V and 15 bases from J, the junction contained 10 bases not matched to a gene. CDR3 DNA: TGTGCCACCAGCAGAGGAAGCGGGGGGCCCCTTCTGTTCTTC. Translation gives CATSRGSGGPLLFF. Variable domain in full (rest from reference TRBV15 and TRBJ2-1): DAMVIQNPRYQVTQFGKPVTLSCSQTLNHNVMYWYQQKSSQAPKLLFHYYDKDFNNEADTPDNFQSRRPNTSFCFLDIRSPGLGDTAMYLCATSRGSGGPLLFFGPGTRLTVL.

The chain couples TRBV20-1 to TRBJ2-3; 8 nucleotides align to TRBD2. J was trimmed by 4 bases and V by 3 bases; bases with no gene match: 6. This CDR3 has 14 amino acids. The germline V gene has CDR1 DFQATT and CDR2 SNEGSKA (reference sequence). CDR3 region: CSARTSGRSDTQYF. In DNA form, the CDR3 reads TGCAGTGCTAGGACAAGCGGGAGATCAGATACGCAGTATTTT.

The chain recombines TRBV20-1 with TRBJ2-7; 7 bases agree with TRBD2. CDR1 is DFQATT and CDR2 is SNEGSKA in the germline V gene (reference sequence). This CDR3 has 11 residues. After removal of 5 bases from V and 2 bases from J, the junction contained 0 bases not matched to a gene. The CDR3 region has the DNA TGCAGTGCTGGACTAGCCTACGAGCAGTACTTC. This translates into CSAGLAYEQYF.

This clonotype was recorded a few times. The rearrangement joins TRBV7-9 to TRBJ2-7; TRBD2 might be the D (6 bases). The V and J ends lost 6 bases and 5 bases respectively, with 23 bases between them. The length of the CDR3 is 16 residues. Per the germline V gene, CDR1 is SEHNR and CDR2 is FQNEAQ (reference sequence). CDR3 coding DNA: TGTGCCAGCAGGCCTCTGGGGGGAACGGGTAGGAACGAGCAGTACTTC. Encoded protein: CASRPLGGTGRNEQYF.

This clonotype was observed a few times. V and J are TRBV19 and TRBJ2-7; the match to TRBD1 covers 8 bases. Germline CDR1 reads LNHDA; CDR2 reads SQIVND (reference sequence). This CDR3 is built from 14 residues. The V segment lost 9 bases and the J segment 2 bases; nucleotides outside the gene matches: 9. The CDR3 region has the DNA TGTGCCAGAACTGGACAGGGCCGAACCTACGAGCAGTACTTC. It yields the protein CARTGQGRTYEQYF.

The rearrangement joins TRBV6-1 to TRBJ2-2, with D perhaps TRBD1 or TRBD2 (5 bases each). This CDR3 has 13 amino acids. In germline, CDR1 is MNHNS, CDR2 SASEGT. V lost 6 bases and J 3 bases, leaving 8 bases between the germline ends. CDR3 nucleotides: TGTGCCAGCAGAAGGGACGACACCGGGGAGCTGTTTTTT. This encodes CASRRDDTGELFF.

This clonotype showed up many times. The chain couples TRBV29-1 to TRBJ2-3; possibly TRBD1 or TRBD2 for D (5 bases each). The germline V and J ends were trimmed by 6 bases and 1 base, with 23 bases remaining between them. This CDR3 comprises 17 residues. Germline V gene sequence: CDR1 SQVTM, CDR2 ANQGSEA. The CDR3 DNA sequence: TGCAGCGTAGACACTAGAACAGCAGGGTACGGCACAGATACGCAGTATTTT. It encodes CSVDTRTAGYGTDTQYF.

This clonotype was picked up many times. V usage is TRBV28 and J usage is TRBJ2-1; TRBD2 agrees at 12 bases. The CDR3 has 16 residues. The V segment lost 3 bases and the J segment 7 bases; nucleotides outside the gene matches: 7. Germline-derived CDR1 and CDR2 are MDHEN and SYDVKM. CDR3 coding DNA: TGTGCCAGCAGTTTTATGACTAGCGGGAGTAATAATGAGCAGTTCTTC. Translating gives CASSFMTSGSNNEQFF.

The genes are TRBV7-9 and TRBJ2-7; D ambiguous. Per germline, CDR1 SEHNR and CDR2 FQNEAQ (reference sequence). This CDR3 contains 14 residues. Trimming removed 0 bases from V and 0 bases from J, with 6 bases in between. The CDR3 spells CASSLAGFSYEQYF. CDR3 coding DNA: TGTGCCAGCAGCTTAGCCGGGTTCTCCTACGAGCAGTACTTC.

This clonotype has more than one count but fewer than ten. This rearrangement joins TRBV11-2 to TRBJ2-7; 9 bases fit TRBD2. This CDR3 is 20 amino acids long. Germline CDR1 is SGHAT and CDR2 is FQNNGV. The trim removed 1 base at V and 2 bases at J, leaving 18 bases unmatched. The CDR3 DNA reads TGTGCCAGCAGCTTAGTGTCGGGAGGTGGCGGGAGGGCCCAAACCTACGAGCAGTACTTC. Translated, it gives CASSLVSGGGGRAQTYEQYF. The full variable domain, with the rest looked up from reference TRBV11-2 and TRBJ2-7, is EAGVAQSPRYKIIEKRQSVAFWCNPISGHATLYWYQQILGQGPKLLIQFQNNGVVDDSQLPKDRFSAERLKGVDSTLKIQPAKLEDSAVYLCASSLVSGGGGRAQTYEQYFGPGTRLTVT.

This clonotype has more than one count but fewer than ten. The chain recombines TRBV5-1 with TRBJ2-3, with TRBD1 as a possible D gene (6 bases). The CDR3 has 15 residues. The ends were cut back, 3 bases at V and 5 bases at J, with 16 bases in the middle. Germline V gene sequence: CDR1 SGHRS, CDR2 YFSETQ. CDR3 region: CASSSWGRAEDTQYF. Written as DNA, the CDR3 is TGCGCCAGCAGCTCTTGGGGGCGCGCGGAAGATACGCAGTATTTT. The full variable domain, completed using reference TRBV5-1 and TRBJ2-3, is KAGVTQTPRYLIKTRGQQVTLSCSPISGHRSVSWYQQTPGQGLQFLFEYFSETQRNKGNFPGRFSGRQFSNSRSEMNVSTLELGDSALYLCASSSWGRAEDTQYFGPGTRLTVL.

This chain joins TRBV28 and TRBJ1-1, with unresolved D. CDR1 is MDHEN and CDR2 is SYDVKM in the germline V gene. This CDR3 region has 14 residues. V gave up 7 bases and J gave up 5 bases, with 17 bases separating them. CDR3 sequence (DNA): TGTGCCAGCATCCTTGACCGGGTACGGACTGAAGCTTTCTTT. Its protein product is CASILDRVRTEAFF.

This clonotype has a count of ten or more. The chain is built from TRBV28 and TRBJ2-1; 9 positions match TRBD2. CDR1 and CDR2 from the germline V gene are MDHEN and SYDVKM. This CDR3 spans 16 amino acids. The V segment lost 5 bases and the J segment 4 bases; nucleotides outside the gene matches: 9. The CDR3 sequence: CASSLWRSGGYNEQFF. DNA of the CDR3: TGTGCCAGCAGTCTCTGGCGTAGCGGGGGATACAATGAGCAGTTCTTC.

The chain uses TRBV20-1 and TRBJ2-4; no definite D call. The CDR3 runs to 16 residues. The germline V gene has CDR1 DFQATT and CDR2 SNEGSKA (reference sequence). The germline V and J ends were trimmed by 0 bases and 1 base, with 13 bases remaining between them. The CDR3 loop is CSARDKRLGAKNIQYF. For the CDR3, the DNA is TGCAGTGCTAGAGATAAAAGACTTGGGGCCAAAAACATTCAGTACTTC.

This clonotype was seen many times. The chain employs TRBV5-1 and TRBJ2-1, with TRBD2 as a possible D gene (5 bases). Looked up from germline, CDR1 is SGHRS and CDR2 is YFSETQ. V was shortened by 4 bases and J by 7 bases, with 15 bases between the two germline ends. The CDR3 covers 14 residues. CDR3 in DNA: TGCGCCAGCAGCCCCGGACTCCTCGGGAATGAGCAGTTCTTC. The encoded protein is CASSPGLLGNEQFF.

In this sample, this clonotype turned up many times. J is TRBJ2-2 and V is TRBV7-3; no firm D call. Trimming cost V 5 bases and J 2 bases, with 3 bases left between them. Germline CDR1 reads SGHTA; CDR2 reads FQGTGA. The CDR3 has 12 residues. In nucleotides, the CDR3 is TGTGCCAGCAGCATAAACACCGGGGAGCTGTTTTTT. Translating gives CASSINTGELFF. The full variable domain, rest sourced from reference TRBV7-3 and TRBJ2-2, is GAGVSQTPSNKVTEKGKYVELRCDPISGHTALYWYRQSLGQGPEFLIYFQGTGAADDSGLPNDRFFAVRPEGSVSTLKIQRTERGDSAVYLCASSINTGELFFGEGSRLTVL.

The chain is built from TRBV12-3 or TRBV12-4 and TRBJ2-1; perhaps TRBD1 as D (6 bases). The CDR3 spans 13 residues. The ends were cut back, 6 bases at V and 4 bases at J, with 10 bases in the middle. The CDR3 sequence is CASREDRYNEQFF. CDR3 DNA: TGTGCCAGCAGGGAGGACAGATACAATGAGCAGTTCTTC.

This clonotype was recorded many times. V usage is TRBV12-3 or TRBV12-4 and J usage is TRBJ2-5; 7 bases line up with TRBD2. V shed 5 bases, J shed 4 bases, and the junction held 7 bases outside the gene matches. The CDR3 contains 14 residues. The CDR3 region is CASSPGRDRETQYF. The CDR3 region has the DNA TGTGCCAGCAGTCCGGGGAGGGATCGAGAGACCCAGTACTTC.